The 26 T cell receptor beta chains below come from one sample, sequenced in a study of T cells after yellow fever vaccination. TCRdb called the 5' RACE reads again in MiXCR, with one record for every CDR3 protein. The top ten hold 13% to 15% of the sample, which has 450,000 to 550,000 distinct CDR3 sequences, about a fifth seen once. Specimen: PBMCs, collected 15 days after the yellow fever booster vaccination. These TCRs come from a man aged 30-40 years who received the YFV17D yellow fever vaccine.

CDR3 sequence reads: CSAARLNTEAFF. CDR3 sequence (DNA): TGCAGTGCCGCACGACTGAACACTGAAGCTTTCTTT. V is TRBV20-1 and J is TRBJ1-1; D is ambiguous. Trimming removed 6 bases from V and 0 bases from J, with 8 bases in between. The length of the CDR3 is 12 residues. The V gene's germline CDR1 is DFQATT and CDR2 SNEGSKA (reference sequence).

This clonotype was picked up a small number of times. The V and J genes are TRBV14 and TRBJ2-1, with D unclear. Germline V gives CDR1 SGHDN, CDR2 FVKESK. The germline V and J ends were trimmed by 3 bases and 9 bases, with 12 bases remaining between them. The CDR3 runs 13 residues. The CDR3 nucleotides are TGTGCCAGCAGCCACGGACCGTTCCGTGAGCAGTTCTTC. Its protein is CASSHGPFREQFF.

This chain joins TRBV7-8 and TRBJ2-3, with TRBD2 matching over 7 bases. Losses at the gene ends were 4 bases for V and 4 bases for J; bases not matched to a gene: 8. This CDR3 spans 15 amino acids. Germline values: CDR1 SGHVS, CDR2 FQNEAQ. CDR3 in amino acids: CASSSRTSWSDTQYF. The CDR3 DNA sequence: TGTGCCAGCAGCTCCCGGACTAGTTGGTCAGATACGCAGTATTTT.

Written as DNA, the CDR3 is TGTGCCAGCAGCTTAGATCCTAGCGCCAACGAGCAGTACTTC. Amino acid sequence: CASSLDPSANEQYF. V and J are TRBV7-3 and TRBJ2-7; D might be TRBD2 (6 bases). The V gene's germline CDR1 is SGHTA and CDR2 FQGTGA. Deletions cut 2 bases from V and 5 bases from J, with 13 bases between. The CDR3 spans 14 residues.

This clonotype was seen a handful of times. This sequence joins TRBV20-1 and TRBJ2-7; D is possibly TRBD2 (5 bases). This CDR3 is 13 amino acids long. V lost 5 bases and J lost 7, with 18 bases in between. Germline V CDR1 and CDR2: DFQATT, SNEGSKA (reference sequence). The CDR3 is CSARSAGDFEQYF. As DNA, the CDR3 is TGCAGTGCTCGCTCCGCGGGCGATTTTGAGCAGTACTTC.

This clonotype was found a few times. The chain carries TRBV9 and TRBJ2-1; TRBD1 agrees at 9 bases. The CDR3 has 15 amino acids. Germline V lookup: CDR1 SGDLS, CDR2 YYNGEE. Losses at the gene ends were 3 bases for V and 6 bases for J; bases not matched to a gene: 7. CDR3 bases: TGTGCCAGCAGCGCGGACAGGGGTCGTAGCAATGAGCAGTTCTTC. It translates to CASSADRGRSNEQFF.

This chain uses TRBV2 with TRBJ2-1; D is undetermined. Germline V CDR1 and CDR2: SNHLY, FYNNEI. V was cut by 3 bases and J by 2 bases, with 8 bases left in between. This CDR3 region has 14 residues. For the CDR3, the DNA is TGTGCCAGCAGTGAGATAAGTACCTACAATGAGCAGTTCTTC. As protein: CASSEISTYNEQFF.

This clonotype has more than one count but fewer than ten. The rearrangement uses TRBV4-2 and TRBJ2-7, with 8 nucleotides matching TRBD1. There are 17 residues in the CDR3. Germline CDR1 and CDR2: LGHNA and YNFKEQ. J lost 1 base, V lost 0 bases, and 8 bases had no gene match. The CDR3 loop reads CASSQDGQGAESYEQYF. The CDR3 region has the DNA TGTGCCAGCAGCCAAGACGGGCAGGGGGCGGAATCCTACGAGCAGTACTTC.

This clonotype came up a few times. The chain carries TRBV5-1 and TRBJ1-1; possibly TRBD1 for D (6 bases). The CDR3 contains 15 residues. Germline lookup yields CDR1 SGHRS and CDR2 YFSETQ. Trimming removed 3 bases at V and 0 bases at J, with 12 bases between. This chain's CDR3 is CASSWTRGVNTEAFF. The CDR3 nucleotides read TGCGCCAGCAGCTGGACGAGGGGGGTGAACACTGAAGCTTTCTTT.

This clonotype was counted a few times. CDR3 nucleotides: TGTGCCACCCTACAGGGGGACATCTCCTACGAGCAGTACTTC. Its translation: CATLQGDISYEQYF. The chain uses TRBV10-3 and TRBJ2-7, with 8 bases lining up with TRBD1. With 10 bases clipped from V and 0 bases from J, the junction kept 8 bases outside the gene matches. The V gene's germline CDR1 is ENHRY and CDR2 SYGVKD. The CDR3 is 14 amino acids.

V is TRBV7-2 and J is TRBJ2-2; 10 bases map to TRBD1. This CDR3 comprises 14 residues. Germline V lookup: CDR1 SGHTA, CDR2 FQGNSA. V was pared by 8 bases and J by 4 bases, with 4 bases of the junction left unmatched. Here the CDR3 DNA reads TGTGCCAGCGCGGGACAGGGGACCACCGGGGAGCTGTTTTTT. Amino acids: CASAGQGTTGELFF.

The chain recombines TRBV28 with TRBJ1-2; 10 nucleotides align to TRBD1. Trimming cost V 10 bases and J 8 bases; bases outside gene matches: 7. CDR3 length equals 12 residues. From germline, CDR1 is MDHEN and CDR2 SYDVKM. The CDR3 DNA reads as TGTGCCACCTGGGACAGGGGAAAGGGCTACACCTTC. As protein: CATWDRGKGYTF.

This clonotype was observed a few times. The junction shows a germline mismatch at one end, possibly a read error. V gene TRBV5-1 combines with J gene TRBJ2-7; D ambiguous. Germline V gene sequence: CDR1 SGHRS, CDR2 YFSETQ. This CDR3 contains 14 residues. CDR3 residues: CASSLSRGGYEQYF. The DNA for the CDR3 is TGTGCCAGCAGCTTATCCCGCGGCGGCTACGAGCAGTACTTC.

This clonotype was seen a handful of times. This chain links TRBV25-1 with TRBJ2-5; TRBD2 is a possible D gene (6 bases). V lost 8 bases, J lost 7 bases, and 14 bases lay in between. The CDR3 has 12 amino acids. The germline CDR1 and CDR2 sequences are MGHDK and SYGVNS. In nucleotides, the CDR3 is TGTGCCAGCGTCGGACTATTCGGGACCCAGTACTTC. Protein: CASVGLFGTQYF.

This clonotype came up a few times. The V call is TRBV5-1, the J call TRBJ1-2, with D unresolved. Germline V gene data show CDR1 as SGHRS and CDR2 as YFSETQ. The CDR3 is 13 amino acids. V was shortened by 4 bases and J by 6 bases, with 13 bases between the two germline ends. The CDR3 DNA reads as TGCGCCAGCAGCCCGGGTGGGATCCATGGCTACACCTTC. Residues: CASSPGGIHGYTF.

This clonotype was observed a few times. This rearrangement joins TRBV12-3 or TRBV12-4 to TRBJ2-1, with 10 bases lining up with TRBD1. The CDR3 loop spans 13 amino acids. V lost 5 bases and J lost 9; bases outside the gene matches: 4. The DNA for the CDR3 is TGTGCCAGCAGTACCCGGACAGGGGGTGAGCAGTTCTTC. It yields the protein CASSTRTGGEQFF.

The chain has TRBV5-6 and TRBJ2-2; possibly TRBD1 for D (6 bases). The CDR3 has 15 amino acids. Germline assignment: CDR1 SGHDT and CDR2 YYEEEE. V dropped 3 bases and J dropped 6 bases, with 15 bases sitting between them. CDR3 sequence reads: CASSSKSRQAGELFF. CDR3 coding DNA: TGTGCCAGCAGCTCCAAGTCTCGACAGGCCGGGGAGCTGTTTTTT.

The rearrangement joins TRBV29-1 to TRBJ2-3; 10 bases line up with TRBD2. The CDR3 contains 13 residues. Germline V gene lookup returns CDR1 SQVTM and CDR2 ANQGSEA. The V gene end was trimmed by 6 bases and the J gene end by 5 bases; junction bases not matched to a gene: 5. The DNA of the CDR3 is TGCAGCGTCGGGACTAGCGAAATAGATACGCAGTATTTT. This codes for CSVGTSEIDTQYF.

This clonotype was detected a few times. The chain employs TRBV20-1 and TRBJ2-1; 10 nucleotides align to TRBD2. Germline CDR1 is DFQATT and CDR2 is SNEGSKA (reference sequence). V was clipped by 1 base and J by 4 bases; unmatched bases: 7. The CDR3 totals 16 residues. The CDR3 sequence is CSARVLGLAEYNEQFF. Here the CDR3 DNA reads TGCAGTGCTAGAGTCTTAGGACTAGCGGAGTACAATGAGCAGTTCTTC.

The rearrangement joins TRBV3-1 to TRBJ2-3; either TRBD1 or TRBD2 may fit D (6 bases each). Germline CDR1 reads LGHDT; CDR2 reads YNNKEL (reference sequence). With 4 bases removed from V and 1 base from J, the gap between germline ends came to 12 bases. CDR3 length: 15 amino acids. CDR3 coding DNA: TGTGCCAGCAGCCGGGGGCGGGGAGGCACAGATACGCAGTATTTT. Its translation is CASSRGRGGTDTQYF.

The chain is built from TRBV29-1 and TRBJ2-7, with TRBD2 matching over 7 bases. CDR1 SQVTM and CDR2 ANQGSEA come from the germline V gene. J lost 0 bases, V lost 0 bases, and 5 bases had no gene match. This CDR3 contains 15 residues. CDR3 nucleotides: TGCAGCGTTGAAGACGCTAGCGGAGTCTCCTACGAGCAGTACTTC. It encodes CSVEDASGVSYEQYF.

This sequence joins TRBV6-1 and TRBJ2-6; 7 bases are a match to TRBD1. The CDR3 length is 14 residues. Trimming at V came to 5 bases and at J to 3 bases, leaving 1 base not matched to a gene. Germline CDR1 is MNHNS and CDR2 is SASEGT. For the CDR3, the DNA is TGTGCCAGCAGTAGGGGGCATGGGGCCAACGTCCTGACTTTC. Translating gives CASSRGHGANVLTF.

In its sample, this clonotype was seen a few times. The chain recombines TRBV19 with TRBJ1-1; 8 nucleotides match TRBD1. The V segment lost 6 bases and the J segment 2 bases; nucleotides outside the gene matches: 8. CDR1 LNHDA and CDR2 SQIVND come from the germline V gene (reference sequence). This CDR3 spans 15 amino acids. CDR3 in amino acids: CASSKGQETNTEAFF. DNA of the CDR3: TGTGCCAGTAGCAAGGGACAGGAAACAAACACTGAAGCTTTCTTT.

This clonotype was seen a few times. The V and J genes are TRBV3-1 and TRBJ2-7; D call uncertain. This CDR3 is 16 amino acids long. The germline gives CDR1 LGHDT, CDR2 YNNKEL (reference sequence). The V and J ends lost 0 bases and 0 bases respectively, with 12 bases between them. The CDR3 sequence is CASSQEALISSYEQYF. CDR3 DNA sequence: TGTGCCAGCAGCCAAGAAGCTCTAATAAGCTCCTACGAGCAGTACTTC.

This chain uses TRBV24-1 with TRBJ2-3; 7 bases fit TRBD1. CDR1 is KGHDR, CDR2 SFDVKD, per germline. J lost 2 bases, V lost 4 bases, and 11 bases had no gene match. CDR3 size: 17 residues. CDR3 in DNA: TGTGCCACCAGTGACTCACCACTGGGGACAGACACAGATACGCAGTATTTT. Amino acid sequence: CATSDSPLGTDTDTQYF.

The rearrangement links TRBV6-1 to TRBJ2-2, with D unresolved. The CDR3 runs to 15 residues. Trimming cost V 7 bases and J 2 bases, with 14 bases left between them. Germline CDR1 and CDR2: MNHNS and SASEGT. The CDR3 nucleotides read TGTGCCAGCAATATTGGCGGTACTAACACCGGGGAGCTGTTTTTT. Amino acid sequence: CASNIGGTNTGELFF.